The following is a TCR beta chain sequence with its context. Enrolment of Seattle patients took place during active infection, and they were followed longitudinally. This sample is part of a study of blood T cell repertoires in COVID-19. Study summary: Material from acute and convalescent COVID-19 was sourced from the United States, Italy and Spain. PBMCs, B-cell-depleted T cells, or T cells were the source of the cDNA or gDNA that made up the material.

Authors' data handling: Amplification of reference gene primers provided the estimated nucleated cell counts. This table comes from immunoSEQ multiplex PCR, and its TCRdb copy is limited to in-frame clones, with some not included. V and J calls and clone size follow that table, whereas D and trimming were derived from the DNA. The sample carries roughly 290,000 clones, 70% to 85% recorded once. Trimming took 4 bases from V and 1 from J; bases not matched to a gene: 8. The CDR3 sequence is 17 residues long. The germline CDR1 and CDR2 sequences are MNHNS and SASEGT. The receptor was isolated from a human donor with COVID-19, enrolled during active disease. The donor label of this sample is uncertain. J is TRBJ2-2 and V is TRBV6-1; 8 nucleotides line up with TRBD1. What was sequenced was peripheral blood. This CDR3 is CASSVQDRGGNTGELFF. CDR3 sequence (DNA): TGTGCCAGCAGTGTACAAGACAGGGGAGGGAACACCGGGGAGCTGTTTTTT.